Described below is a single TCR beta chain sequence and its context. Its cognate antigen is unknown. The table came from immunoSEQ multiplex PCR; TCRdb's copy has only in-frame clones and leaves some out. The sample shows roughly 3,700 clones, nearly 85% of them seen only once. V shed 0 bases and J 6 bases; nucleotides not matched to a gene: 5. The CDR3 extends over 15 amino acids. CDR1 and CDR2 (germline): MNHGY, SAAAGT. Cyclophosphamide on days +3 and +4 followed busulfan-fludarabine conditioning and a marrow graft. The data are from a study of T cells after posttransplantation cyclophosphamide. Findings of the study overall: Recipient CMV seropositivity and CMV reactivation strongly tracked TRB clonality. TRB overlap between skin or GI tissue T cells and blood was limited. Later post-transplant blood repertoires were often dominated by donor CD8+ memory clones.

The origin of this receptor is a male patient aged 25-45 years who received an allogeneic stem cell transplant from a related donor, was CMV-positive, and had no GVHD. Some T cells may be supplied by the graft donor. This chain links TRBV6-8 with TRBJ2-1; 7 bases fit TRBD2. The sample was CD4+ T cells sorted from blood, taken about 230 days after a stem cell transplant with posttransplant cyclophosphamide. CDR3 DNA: TGTGCCAGCAGTTACTCCGGGACTACGGGCAATGAGCAGTTCTTC. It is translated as CASSYSGTTGNEQFF.